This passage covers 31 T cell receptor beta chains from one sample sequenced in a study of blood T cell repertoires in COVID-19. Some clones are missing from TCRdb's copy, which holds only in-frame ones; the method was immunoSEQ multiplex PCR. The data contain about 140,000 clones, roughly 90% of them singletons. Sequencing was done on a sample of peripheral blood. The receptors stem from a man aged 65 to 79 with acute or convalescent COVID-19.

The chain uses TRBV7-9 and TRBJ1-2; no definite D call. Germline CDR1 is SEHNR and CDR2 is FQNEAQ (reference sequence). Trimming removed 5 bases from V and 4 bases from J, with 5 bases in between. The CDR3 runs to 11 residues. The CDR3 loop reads CASSPSYGYTF. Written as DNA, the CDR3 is TGTGCCAGCAGCCCGAGCTATGGCTACACCTTC.

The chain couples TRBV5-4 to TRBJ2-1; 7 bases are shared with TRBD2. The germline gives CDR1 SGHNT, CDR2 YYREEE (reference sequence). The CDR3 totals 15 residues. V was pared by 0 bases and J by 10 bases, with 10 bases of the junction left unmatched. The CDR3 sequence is CASSLGLGISGEQFF. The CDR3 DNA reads TGTGCCAGCAGCTTGGGGCTCGGCATTAGCGGGGAGCAGTTCTTC.

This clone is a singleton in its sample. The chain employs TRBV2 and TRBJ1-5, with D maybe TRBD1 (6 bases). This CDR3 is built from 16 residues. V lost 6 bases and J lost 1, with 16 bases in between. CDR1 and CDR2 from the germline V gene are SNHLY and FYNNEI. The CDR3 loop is CASRPGTSRSNQPQHF. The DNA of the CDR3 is TGTGCCAGCAGGCCCGGGACAAGCCGAAGCAATCAGCCCCAGCATTTT.

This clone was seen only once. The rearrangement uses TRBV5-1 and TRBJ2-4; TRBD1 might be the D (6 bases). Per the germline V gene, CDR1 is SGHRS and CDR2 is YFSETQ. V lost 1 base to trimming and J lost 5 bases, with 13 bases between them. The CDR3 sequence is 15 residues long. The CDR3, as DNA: TGCGCCAGCAGCTTGAATGGGGGACACCAAAACATTCAGTACTTC. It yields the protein CASSLNGGHQNIQYF.

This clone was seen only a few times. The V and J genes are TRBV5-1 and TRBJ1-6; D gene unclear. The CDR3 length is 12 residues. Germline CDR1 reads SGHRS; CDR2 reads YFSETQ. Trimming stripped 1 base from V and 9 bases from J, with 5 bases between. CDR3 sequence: CASSLTRSPLHF. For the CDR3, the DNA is TGCGCCAGCAGCTTGACTCGTTCACCCCTCCACTTT.

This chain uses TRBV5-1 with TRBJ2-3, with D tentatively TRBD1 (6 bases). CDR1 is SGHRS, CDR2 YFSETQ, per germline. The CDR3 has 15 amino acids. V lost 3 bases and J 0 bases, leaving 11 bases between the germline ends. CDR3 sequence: CASSSLQGSTDTQYF. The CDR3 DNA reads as TGCGCCAGCAGCTCTTTACAGGGAAGCACAGATACGCAGTATTTT.

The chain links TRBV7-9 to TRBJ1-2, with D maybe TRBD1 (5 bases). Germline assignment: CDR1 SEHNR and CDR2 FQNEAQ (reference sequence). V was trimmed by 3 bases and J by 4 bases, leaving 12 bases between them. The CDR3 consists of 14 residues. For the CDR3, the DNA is TGTGCCAGCAGCTTGGCGGACACACTCTATGGCTACACCTTC. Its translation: CASSLADTLYGYTF.

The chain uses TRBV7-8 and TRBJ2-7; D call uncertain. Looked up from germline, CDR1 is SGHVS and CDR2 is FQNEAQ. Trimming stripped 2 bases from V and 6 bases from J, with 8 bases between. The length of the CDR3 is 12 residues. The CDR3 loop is CASSLSRGEQYF. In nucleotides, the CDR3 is TGTGCCAGCAGCTTAAGCCGAGGCGAGCAGTACTTC.

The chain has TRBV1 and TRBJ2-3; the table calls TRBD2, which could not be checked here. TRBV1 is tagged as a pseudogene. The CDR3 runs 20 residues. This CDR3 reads CTSSQDRRCPSGGSHVTQYF. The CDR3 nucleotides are TGCACCAGCAGCCAAGATCGAAGGTGCCCTAGCGGGGGGTCACATGTTACGCAGTATTTT.

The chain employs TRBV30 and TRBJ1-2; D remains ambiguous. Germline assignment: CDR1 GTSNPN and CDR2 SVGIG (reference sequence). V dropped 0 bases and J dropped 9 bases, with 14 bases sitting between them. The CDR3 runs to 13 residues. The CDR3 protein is CAWSVEPGLRYTF. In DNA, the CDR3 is TGTGCCTGGAGTGTAGAACCAGGTCTACGCTACACCTTC.

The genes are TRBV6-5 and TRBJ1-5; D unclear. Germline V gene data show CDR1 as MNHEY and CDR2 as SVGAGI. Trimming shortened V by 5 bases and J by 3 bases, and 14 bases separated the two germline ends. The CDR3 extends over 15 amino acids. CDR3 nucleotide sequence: TGTGCCAGCAGTCGGGAGCAGGTCCCCAATCAGCCCCAGCATTTT. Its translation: CASSREQVPNQPQHF.

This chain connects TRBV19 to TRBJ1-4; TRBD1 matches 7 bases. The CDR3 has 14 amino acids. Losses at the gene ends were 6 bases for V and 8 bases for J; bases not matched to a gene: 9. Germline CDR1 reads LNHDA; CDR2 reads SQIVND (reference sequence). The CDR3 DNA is TGTGCCAGTAGAGCCTCCGGGACAGAAGAAAAACTGTTTTTT. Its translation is CASRASGTEEKLFF.

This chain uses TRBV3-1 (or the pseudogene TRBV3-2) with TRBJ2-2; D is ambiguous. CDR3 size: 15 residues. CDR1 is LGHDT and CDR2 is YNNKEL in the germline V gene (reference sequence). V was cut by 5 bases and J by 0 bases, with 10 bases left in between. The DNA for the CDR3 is TGTGCCAGCAGCAATGGTGGCTCGAACACCGGGGAGCTGTTTTTT. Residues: CASSNGGSNTGELFF.

The CDR3 region has the DNA TGTGCCAGTCAAGCTCGGGGAGCCAAAAACATTCAGTACTTC. It specifies CASQARGAKNIQYF. The V and J genes are TRBV19 and TRBJ2-4; D perhaps matches TRBD2 (5 bases). The germline V gene has CDR1 LNHDA and CDR2 SQIVND (reference sequence). This CDR3 region has 14 residues. Trimming took off 8 bases at V and 0 bases at J, with 11 bases between the two ends.

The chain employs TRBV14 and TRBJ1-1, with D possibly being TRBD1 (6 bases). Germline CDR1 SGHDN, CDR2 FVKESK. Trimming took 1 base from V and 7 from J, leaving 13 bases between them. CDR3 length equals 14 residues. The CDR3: CASSQVFPGVEAFF. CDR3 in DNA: TGTGCCAGCAGCCAAGTTTTTCCAGGGGTTGAAGCTTTCTTT.

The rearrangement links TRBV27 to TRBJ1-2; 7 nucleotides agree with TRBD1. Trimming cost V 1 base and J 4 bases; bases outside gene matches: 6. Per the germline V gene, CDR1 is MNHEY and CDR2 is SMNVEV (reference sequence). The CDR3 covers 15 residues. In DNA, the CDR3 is TGTGCCAGCAGTTTATACCAGGGGGGTAGCTATGGCTACACCTTC. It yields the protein CASSLYQGGSYGYTF.

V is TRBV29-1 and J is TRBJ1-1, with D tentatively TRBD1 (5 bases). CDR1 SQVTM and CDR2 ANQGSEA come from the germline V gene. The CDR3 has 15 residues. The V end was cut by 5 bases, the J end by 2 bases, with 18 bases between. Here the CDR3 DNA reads TGCAGCGTTCTAAGGGGCAACATAGGTAACACTGAAGCTTTCTTT. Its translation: CSVLRGNIGNTEAFF.

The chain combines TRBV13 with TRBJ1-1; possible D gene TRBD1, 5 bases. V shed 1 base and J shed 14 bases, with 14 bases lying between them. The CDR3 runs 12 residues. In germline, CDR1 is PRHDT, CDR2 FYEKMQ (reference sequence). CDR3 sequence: CASSLEKGIGFF. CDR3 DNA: TGTGCCAGCAGCTTAGAGAAGGGGATAGGGTTCTTT.

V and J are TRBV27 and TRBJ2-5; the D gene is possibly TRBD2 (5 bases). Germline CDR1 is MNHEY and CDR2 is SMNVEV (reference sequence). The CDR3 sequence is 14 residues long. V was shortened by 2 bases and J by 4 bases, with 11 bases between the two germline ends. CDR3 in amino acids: CASSLGAAGETQYF. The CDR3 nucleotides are TGTGCCAGCAGTTTAGGAGCGGCAGGAGAGACCCAGTACTTC.

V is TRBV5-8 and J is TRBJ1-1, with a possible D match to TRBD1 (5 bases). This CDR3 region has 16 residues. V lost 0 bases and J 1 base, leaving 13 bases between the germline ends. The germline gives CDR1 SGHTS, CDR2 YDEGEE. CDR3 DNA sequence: TGTGCCAGCAGCTTGGGTTGGGGACTGAGGAACACTGAAGCTTTCTTT. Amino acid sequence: CASSLGWGLRNTEAFF.

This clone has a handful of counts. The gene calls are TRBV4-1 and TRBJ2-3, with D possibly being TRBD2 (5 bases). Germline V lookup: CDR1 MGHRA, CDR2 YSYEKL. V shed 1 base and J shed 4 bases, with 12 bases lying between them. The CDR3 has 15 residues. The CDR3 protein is CASSQGKSGADTQYF. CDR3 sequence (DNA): TGCGCCAGCAGCCAAGGAAAAAGCGGAGCAGATACGCAGTATTTT.

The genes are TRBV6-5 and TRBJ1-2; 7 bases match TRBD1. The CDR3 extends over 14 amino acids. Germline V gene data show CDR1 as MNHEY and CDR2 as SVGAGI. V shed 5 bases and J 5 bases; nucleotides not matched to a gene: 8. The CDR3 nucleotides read TGTGCCAGCAGTCTTGGGGCAGGGGGGTATGGCTACACCTTC. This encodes CASSLGAGGYGYTF.

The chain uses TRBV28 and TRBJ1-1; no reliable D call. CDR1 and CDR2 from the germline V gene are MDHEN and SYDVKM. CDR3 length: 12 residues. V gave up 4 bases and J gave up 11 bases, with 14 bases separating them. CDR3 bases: TGTGCCAGCAGTTCTGACCAAAGGAGGGCTTTCTTT. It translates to CASSSDQRRAFF.

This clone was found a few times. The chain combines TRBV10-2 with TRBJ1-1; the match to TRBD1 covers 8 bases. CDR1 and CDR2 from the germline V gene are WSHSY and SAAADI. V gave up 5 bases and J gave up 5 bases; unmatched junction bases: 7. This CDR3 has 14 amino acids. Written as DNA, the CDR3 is TGCGCCAGCAGTACCGGACAGGGTGCGACTGAAGCTTTCTTT. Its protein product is CASSTGQGATEAFF.

The CDR3 region is CASSSIRTPPYEQYF. The CDR3 DNA reads TGTGCCAGTAGTTCCATAAGGACACCACCCTACGAGCAGTACTTC. The chain combines TRBV19 with TRBJ2-7; D perhaps matches TRBD1 (5 bases). From germline, CDR1 is LNHDA and CDR2 SQIVND (reference sequence). The germline V and J ends were trimmed by 5 bases and 2 bases, with 16 bases remaining between them. The CDR3 totals 15 residues.

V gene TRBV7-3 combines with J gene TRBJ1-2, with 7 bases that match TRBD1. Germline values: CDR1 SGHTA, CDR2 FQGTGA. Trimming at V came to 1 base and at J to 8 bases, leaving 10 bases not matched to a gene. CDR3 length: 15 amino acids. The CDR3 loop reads CASSLKGRGAGGYTF. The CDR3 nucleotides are TGTGCCAGCAGCTTAAAGGGCAGGGGGGCAGGCGGCTACACCTTC.

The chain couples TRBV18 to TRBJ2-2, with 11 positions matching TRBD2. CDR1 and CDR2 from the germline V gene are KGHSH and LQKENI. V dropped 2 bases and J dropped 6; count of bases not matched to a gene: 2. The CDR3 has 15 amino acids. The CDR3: CASSPASGRSGELFF. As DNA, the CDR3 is TGTGCCAGCTCACCAGCTAGCGGGAGGTCCGGGGAGCTGTTTTTT.

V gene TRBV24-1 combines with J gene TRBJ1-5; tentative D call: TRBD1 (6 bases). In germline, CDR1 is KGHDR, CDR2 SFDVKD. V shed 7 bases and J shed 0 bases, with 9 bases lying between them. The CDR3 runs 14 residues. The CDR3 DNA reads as TGTGCCACCAGCCGGACAGATAGCAATCAGCCCCAGCATTTT. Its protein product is CATSRTDSNQPQHF.

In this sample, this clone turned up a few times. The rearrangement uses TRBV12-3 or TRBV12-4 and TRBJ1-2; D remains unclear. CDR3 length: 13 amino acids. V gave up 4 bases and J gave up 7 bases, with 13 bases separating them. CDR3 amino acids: CASSSNREGGYTF. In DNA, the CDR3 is TGTGCCAGCAGTTCCAACCGGGAAGGTGGCTACACCTTC.

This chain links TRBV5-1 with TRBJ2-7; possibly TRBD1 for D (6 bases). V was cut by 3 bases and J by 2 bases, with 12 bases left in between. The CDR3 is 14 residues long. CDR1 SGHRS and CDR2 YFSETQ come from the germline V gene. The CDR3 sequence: CASSYSGDAYEQYF. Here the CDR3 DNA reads TGCGCCAGCAGCTACTCAGGGGACGCCTACGAGCAGTACTTC.

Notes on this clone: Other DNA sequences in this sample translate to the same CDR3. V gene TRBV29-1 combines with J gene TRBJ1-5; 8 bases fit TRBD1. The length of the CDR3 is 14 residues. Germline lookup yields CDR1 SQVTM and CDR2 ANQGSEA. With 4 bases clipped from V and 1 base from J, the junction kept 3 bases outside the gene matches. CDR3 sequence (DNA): TGCAGCGTTGCGGCAGGGGGCAGCAATCAGCCCCAGCATTTT. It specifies CSVAAGGSNQPQHF.